The 17 T cell receptor beta chains presented below share a single source sample, sequenced in a study of T cells in localized non-small cell lung cancer. The table came from immunoSEQ multiplex PCR; TCRdb's copy has only in-frame clones and leaves some out. This sample has approximately 16,000 clones, with 75% to 90% found just once. Sequenced material: peripheral blood, taken before any cancer treatment. These receptors all stem from a female donor older than 55 with stage I squamous cell lung carcinoma.

J is TRBJ1-1 and V is TRBV30; D is unclear. This CDR3 comprises 11 residues. Per the germline V gene, CDR1 is GTSNPN and CDR2 is SVGIG (reference sequence). Between the trimmed V and J ends, which lost 2 bases and 8 bases, there was a span of 9 bases. CDR3 sequence (DNA): TGTGCCTGGAGTTCGCTATGGGAAGCTTTCTTT. Its translation is CAWSSLWEAFF. Full variable domain (rest looked up from reference TRBV30 and TRBJ1-1): SQTIHQWPATLVQPVGSPLSLECTVEGTSNPNLYWYRQAAGRGLQLLFYSVGIGQISSEVPQNLSASRPQDRQFILSSKKLLLSDSGFYLCAWSSLWEAFFGQGTRLTVV.

The rearrangement uses TRBV10-3 and TRBJ2-1; 16 bases line up with TRBD2. The CDR3 loop spans 17 amino acids. The V gene's germline CDR1 is ENHRY and CDR2 SYGVKD. The V segment lost 6 bases and the J segment 7 bases; nucleotides outside the gene matches: 9. CDR3: CAIRPGLAGGPSNEQFF. CDR3 coding DNA: TGTGCCATCAGGCCGGGACTAGCGGGAGGGCCTAGTAATGAGCAGTTCTTC.

This clone has just a few counts. The chain has TRBV2 and TRBJ1-5; D might be TRBD1 (5 bases). Germline CDR1 is SNHLY and CDR2 is FYNNEI. Trimming removed 7 bases from V and 10 bases from J, with 17 bases in between. The CDR3 contains 13 residues. CDR3 nucleotides: TGTGCCAGCAAAGGGGAGGTCGGGGAACCCCAGCATTTT. It is translated as CASKGEVGEPQHF.

This chain uses TRBV5-4 with TRBJ2-7; TRBD2 might be the D (5 bases). The CDR3 sequence is 13 residues long. The germline V gene encodes CDR1 SGHNT and CDR2 YYREEE (reference sequence). Trimming took 0 bases from V and 4 from J, leaving 8 bases between them. The CDR3 sequence: CASSLGGEYEQYF. The CDR3 DNA reads as TGTGCCAGCAGCTTGGGGGGAGAGTACGAGCAGTACTTC.

The chain carries TRBV28 and TRBJ2-1; D might be TRBD2 (5 bases). Germline assignment: CDR1 MDHEN and CDR2 SYDVKM. V lost 5 bases and J lost 2, with 16 bases in between. CDR3 length equals 16 residues. CDR3: CASSGVTSTTYNEQFF. CDR3 sequence (DNA): TGTGCCAGCAGTGGGGTTACTAGTACCACCTACAATGAGCAGTTCTTC.

This clone has just a few counts. The chain has TRBV10-3 and TRBJ2-7; TRBD2 matches 7 bases. This CDR3 has 15 residues. The V and J ends lost 5 bases and 0 bases, in that order; junction bases with no gene match: 7. Germline assignment: CDR1 ENHRY and CDR2 SYGVKD. The DNA of the CDR3 is TGTGCCATCAGTTTCTCCGGGACTAACTCCTACGAGCAGTACTTC. Residues: CAISFSGTNSYEQYF.

The CDR3 DNA reads TGCGCCAGCAGCACCGGACTAGCCCTCTCCTACGAGCAGTACTTC. Translation gives CASSTGLALSYEQYF. The chain recombines TRBV5-1 with TRBJ2-7; 8 nucleotides match TRBD2. The germline V gene encodes CDR1 SGHRS and CDR2 YFSETQ. The CDR3 has 15 residues. With 4 bases clipped from V and 0 bases from J, the junction kept 6 bases outside the gene matches.

This chain links TRBV19 with TRBJ2-1; 7 bases are a match to TRBD1. The CDR3 contains 15 residues. Looked up from germline, CDR1 is LNHDA and CDR2 is SQIVND (reference sequence). V lost 1 base and J lost 4; bases outside the gene matches: 4. CDR3 protein: CASSIVTGAYNEQFF. CDR3 nucleotides: TGTGCCAGTAGTATAGTTACAGGGGCATACAATGAGCAGTTCTTC.

The gene calls are TRBV28 and TRBJ2-7; D is tentatively TRBD1 or TRBD2 (5 bases each). This CDR3 has 14 residues. Trimming stripped 5 bases from V and 0 bases from J, with 11 bases between. The V gene's germline CDR1 is MDHEN and CDR2 SYDVKM. In DNA, the CDR3 is TGTGCCAGCAGTCATGCAGGGACCTCCTACGAGCAGTACTTC. Protein sequence: CASSHAGTSYEQYF.

The chain couples TRBV6-4 to TRBJ1-5, with 7 nucleotides matching TRBD1. V lost 6 bases and J lost 3; bases outside the gene matches: 8. Looked up from germline, CDR1 is MRHNA and CDR2 is SNTAGT. The CDR3 extends over 15 amino acids. CDR3 DNA sequence: TGTGCCAGCAGCCCGGAAGGGGGCGTCAATCAGCCCCAGCATTTT. Its translation is CASSPEGGVNQPQHF.

This CDR3 reads CASSFSSGGRNEQFF. The CDR3 DNA reads as TGTGCCAGCAGTTTTTCTAGCGGGGGTAGAAATGAGCAGTTCTTC. The V call is TRBV27, the J call TRBJ2-1; 10 positions agree with TRBD2. The CDR3 loop spans 15 amino acids. Per the germline V gene, CDR1 is MNHEY and CDR2 is SMNVEV (reference sequence). The junction had 6 bases not matched to a gene; V was cut back by 3 bases and J by 7 bases.

CDR3 nucleotides: TGTGCCAGTAGCAACTTTTGGACAGAAGATAGCAATCAGCCCCAGCATTTT. Protein: CASSNFWTEDSNQPQHF. The J gene is TRBJ1-5, the V gene TRBV19; possibly TRBD1 for D (6 bases). The germline V gene has CDR1 LNHDA and CDR2 SQIVND (reference sequence). V was shortened by 6 bases and J by 0 bases, with 18 bases between the two germline ends. The length of the CDR3 is 17 residues.

This clone has a single count. The genes are TRBV10-3 and TRBJ1-1, with D maybe TRBD1 (5 bases). Germline V gene lookup returns CDR1 ENHRY and CDR2 SYGVKD. The CDR3 spans 15 residues. Trimming left V 0 bases short and J 1 base short, with 9 bases between. The CDR3, as DNA: TGTGCCATCAGTGAGTCGGGGACGGCGAACACTGAAGCTTTCTTT. This gives the protein CAISESGTANTEAFF.

The chain uses TRBV5-8 and TRBJ2-7; D is tentatively TRBD1 or TRBD2 (5 bases each). Looked up from germline, CDR1 is SGHTS and CDR2 is YDEGEE. This CDR3 is built from 17 residues. V lost 2 bases to trimming and J lost 5 bases, with 23 bases between them. The CDR3: CASSFRQMVGGGDEQYF. As DNA, the CDR3 is TGTGCCAGCAGCTTCCGACAAATGGTTGGGGGTGGAGACGAGCAGTACTTC.

The chain recombines TRBV4-1 with TRBJ2-3; 11 bases are shared with TRBD2. CDR1 is MGHRA and CDR2 is YSYEKL in the germline V gene. This CDR3 region has 16 residues. With 5 bases clipped from V and 6 bases from J, the junction kept 10 bases outside the gene matches. The CDR3 loop is CASSKGTSGGGDTQYF. The CDR3, as DNA: TGCGCCAGCAGCAAAGGGACTAGCGGCGGAGGGGATACGCAGTATTTT.

The CDR3 protein is CASSGNRGPNEQYF. The CDR3 coding sequence is TGTGCCAGCAGTGGGAACAGGGGGCCCAACGAGCAGTACTTC. The chain links TRBV2 to TRBJ2-7; 9 bases fit TRBD1. Trimming took 4 bases from V and 5 from J; bases not matched to a gene: 6. This CDR3 is 14 amino acids long. Germline CDR1 is SNHLY and CDR2 is FYNNEI. Looking up the rest from reference TRBV2 and TRBJ2-7 gives the full variable domain: EPEVTQTPSHQVTQMGQEVILRCVPISNHLYFYWYRQILGQKVEFLVSFYNNEISEKSEIFDDQFSVERPDGSNFTLKIRSTKLEDSAMYFCASSGNRGPNEQYFGPGTRLTVT.

This clone is medium-sized in the sample. The chain has TRBV4-1 and TRBJ2-2; 7 bases fit TRBD2. Losses at the gene ends were 1 base for V and 4 bases for J; bases not matched to a gene: 6. Looked up from germline, CDR1 is MGHRA and CDR2 is YSYEKL. The CDR3 has 16 amino acids. The CDR3 bases are TGCGCCAGCAGCCAAGTCCACGGGAGGCCCACCGGGGAGCTGTTTTTT. Translation: CASSQVHGRPTGELFF.